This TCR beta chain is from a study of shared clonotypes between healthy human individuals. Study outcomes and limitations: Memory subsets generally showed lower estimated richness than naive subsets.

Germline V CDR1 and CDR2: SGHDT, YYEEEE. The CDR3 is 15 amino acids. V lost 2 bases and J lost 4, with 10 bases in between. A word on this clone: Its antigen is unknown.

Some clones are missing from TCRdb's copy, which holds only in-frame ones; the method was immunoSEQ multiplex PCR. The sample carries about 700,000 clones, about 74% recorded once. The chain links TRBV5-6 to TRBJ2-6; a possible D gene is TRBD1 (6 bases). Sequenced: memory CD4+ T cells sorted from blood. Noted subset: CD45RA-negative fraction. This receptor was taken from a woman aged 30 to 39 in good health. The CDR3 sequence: CASSLQGKGANVLTF. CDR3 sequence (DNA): TGTGCCAGCAGCTTACAGGGCAAAGGGGCCAACGTCCTGACTTTC.